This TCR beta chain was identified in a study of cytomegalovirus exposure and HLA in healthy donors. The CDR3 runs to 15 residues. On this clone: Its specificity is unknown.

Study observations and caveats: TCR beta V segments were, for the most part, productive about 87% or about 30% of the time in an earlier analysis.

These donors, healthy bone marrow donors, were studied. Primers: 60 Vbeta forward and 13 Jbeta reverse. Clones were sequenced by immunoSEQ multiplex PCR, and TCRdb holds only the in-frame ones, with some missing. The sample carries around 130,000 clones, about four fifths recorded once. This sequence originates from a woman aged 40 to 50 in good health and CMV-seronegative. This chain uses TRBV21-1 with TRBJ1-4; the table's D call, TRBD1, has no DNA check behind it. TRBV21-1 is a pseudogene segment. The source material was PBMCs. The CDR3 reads CASSTSTGANEKLFF. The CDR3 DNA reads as TGTGCCAGCAGCACCTCAACAGGGGCTAATGAAAAACTGTTTTTT.